Included here is one T cell receptor (beta chain) sequence, with context. In the authors' workflow: Amplification of reference gene primers provided the estimated nucleated cell counts. TCRdb keeps only in-frame clones here, not all; method: immunoSEQ multiplex PCR. Clone size and V and J calls were adopted from that table, with D and trimming inferred from the DNA. This sample has fewer than 500,000 clones; 85% to 90% occur once, and the top ten carry around 4.4%. The entry originates in a study of blood T cell repertoires in COVID-19. The CDR3 is 15 residues long. In germline, CDR1 is KGHDR, CDR2 SFDVKD. Trimming removed 9 bases from V and 0 bases from J, with 14 bases in between.

This TCR came from a woman in her thirties with acute or convalescent COVID-19. Specimen: peripheral blood. The chain combines TRBV24-1 with TRBJ2-1; a weak D match, TRBD2 (7 bases). The CDR3, as DNA: TGTGCCACCGCCGGTGGGGGGGCCTCCTACAATGAGCAGTTCTTC. Its protein product is CATAGGGASYNEQFF.